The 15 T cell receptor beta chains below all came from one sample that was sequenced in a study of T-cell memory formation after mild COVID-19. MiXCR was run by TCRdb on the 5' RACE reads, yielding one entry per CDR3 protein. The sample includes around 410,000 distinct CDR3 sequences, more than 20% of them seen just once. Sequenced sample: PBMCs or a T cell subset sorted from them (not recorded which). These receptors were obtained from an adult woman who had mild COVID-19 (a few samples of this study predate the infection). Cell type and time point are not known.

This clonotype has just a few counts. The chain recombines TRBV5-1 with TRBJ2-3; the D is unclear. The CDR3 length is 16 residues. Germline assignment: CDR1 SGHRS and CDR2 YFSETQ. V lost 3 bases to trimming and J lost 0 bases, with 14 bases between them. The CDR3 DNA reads TGCGCCAGCAGCTCTCCTACTACCGTTAGCACAGATACGCAGTATTTT. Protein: CASSSPTTVSTDTQYF.

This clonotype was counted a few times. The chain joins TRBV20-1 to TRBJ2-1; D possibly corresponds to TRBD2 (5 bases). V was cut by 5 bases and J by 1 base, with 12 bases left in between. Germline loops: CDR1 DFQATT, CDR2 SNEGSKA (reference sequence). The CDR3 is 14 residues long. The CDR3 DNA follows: TGCAGTGCTCGCCCCTGGAGGTCCTACAATGAGCAGTTCTTC. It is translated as CSARPWRSYNEQFF.

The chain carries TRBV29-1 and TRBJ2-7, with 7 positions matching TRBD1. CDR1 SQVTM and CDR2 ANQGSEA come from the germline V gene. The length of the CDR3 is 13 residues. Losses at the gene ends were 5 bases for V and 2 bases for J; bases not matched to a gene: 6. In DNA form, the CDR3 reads TGCAGCGTTTTGGGGGACAGCACCTACGAGCAGTACTTC. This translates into CSVLGDSTYEQYF.

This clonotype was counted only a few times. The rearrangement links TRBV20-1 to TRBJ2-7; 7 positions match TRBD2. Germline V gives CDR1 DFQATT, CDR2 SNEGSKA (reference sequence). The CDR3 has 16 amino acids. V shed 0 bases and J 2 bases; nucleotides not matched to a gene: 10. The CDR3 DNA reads TGCAGTGCTAGAGATGATAGCGGGCTAGCGCCCTACGAGCAGTACTTC. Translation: CSARDDSGLAPYEQYF.

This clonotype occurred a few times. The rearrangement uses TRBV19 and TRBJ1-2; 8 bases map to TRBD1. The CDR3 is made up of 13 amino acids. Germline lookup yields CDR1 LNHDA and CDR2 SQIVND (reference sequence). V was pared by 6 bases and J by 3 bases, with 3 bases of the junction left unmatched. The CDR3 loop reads CASRAGGDYGYTF. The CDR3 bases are TGTGCCAGTAGGGCAGGGGGCGACTATGGCTACACCTTC.

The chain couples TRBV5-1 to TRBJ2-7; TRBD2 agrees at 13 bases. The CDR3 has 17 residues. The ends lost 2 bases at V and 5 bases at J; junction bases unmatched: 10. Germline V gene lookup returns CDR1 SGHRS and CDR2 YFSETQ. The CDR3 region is CASSFGHGLAGDHEQYF. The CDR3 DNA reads TGCGCCAGCAGCTTTGGCCACGGACTAGCGGGAGATCACGAGCAGTACTTC.

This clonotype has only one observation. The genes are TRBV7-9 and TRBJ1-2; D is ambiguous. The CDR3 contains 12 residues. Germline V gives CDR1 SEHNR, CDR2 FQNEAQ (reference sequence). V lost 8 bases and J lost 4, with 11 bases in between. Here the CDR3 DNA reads TGTGCCAGCGGTTGGGTTAGCTATGGCTACACCTTC. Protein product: CASGWVSYGYTF.

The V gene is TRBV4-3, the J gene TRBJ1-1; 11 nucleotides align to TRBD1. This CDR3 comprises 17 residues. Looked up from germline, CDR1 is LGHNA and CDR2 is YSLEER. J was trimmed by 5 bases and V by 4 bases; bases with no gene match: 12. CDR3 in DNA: TGCGCCAGCAGCCGCTCAAAAGGGACAGGGGGTTGGACTGAAGCTTTCTTT. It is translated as CASSRSKGTGGWTEAFF.

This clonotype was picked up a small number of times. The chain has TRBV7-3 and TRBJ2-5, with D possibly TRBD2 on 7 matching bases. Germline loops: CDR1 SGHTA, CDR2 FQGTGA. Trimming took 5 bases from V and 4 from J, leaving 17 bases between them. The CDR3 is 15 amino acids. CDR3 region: CASSQQSGGAETQYF. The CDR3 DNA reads TGTGCCAGCAGCCAACAGTCGGGGGGCGCAGAGACCCAGTACTTC.

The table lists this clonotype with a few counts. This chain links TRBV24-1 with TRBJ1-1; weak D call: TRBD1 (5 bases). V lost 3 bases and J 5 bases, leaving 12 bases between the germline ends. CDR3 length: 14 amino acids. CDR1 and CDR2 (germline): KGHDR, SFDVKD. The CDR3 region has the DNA TGTGCCACCAGTGATCCCAGGGTGGGTACTGAAGCTTTCTTT. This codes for CATSDPRVGTEAFF.

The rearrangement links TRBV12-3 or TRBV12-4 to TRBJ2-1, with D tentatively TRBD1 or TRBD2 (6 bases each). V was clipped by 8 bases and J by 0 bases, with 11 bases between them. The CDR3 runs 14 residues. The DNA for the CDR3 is TGTGCCAGCCGGAGGGGGGTCTCCTACAATGAGCAGTTCTTC. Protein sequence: CASRRGVSYNEQFF.

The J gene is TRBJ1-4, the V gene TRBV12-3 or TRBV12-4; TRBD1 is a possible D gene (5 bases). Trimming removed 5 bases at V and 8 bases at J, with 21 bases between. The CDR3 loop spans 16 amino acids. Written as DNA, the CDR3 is TGTGCCAGCAGTACCCCCAGGGAAGGGCTAAACGAAAAACTGTTTTTT. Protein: CASSTPREGLNEKLFF.

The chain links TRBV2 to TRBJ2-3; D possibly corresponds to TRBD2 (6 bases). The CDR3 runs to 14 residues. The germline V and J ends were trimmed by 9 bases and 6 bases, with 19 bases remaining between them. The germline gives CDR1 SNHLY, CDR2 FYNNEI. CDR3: CASIVGGVLDTQYF. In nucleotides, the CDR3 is TGTGCCAGTATCGTGGGCGGGGTTTTGGATACGCAGTATTTT. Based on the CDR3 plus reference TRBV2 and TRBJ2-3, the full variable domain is EPEVTQTPSHQVTQMGQEVILRCVPISNHLYFYWYRQILGQKVEFLVSFYNNEISEKSEIFDDQFSVERPDGSNFTLKIRSTKLEDSAMYFCASIVGGVLDTQYFGPGTRLTVL.

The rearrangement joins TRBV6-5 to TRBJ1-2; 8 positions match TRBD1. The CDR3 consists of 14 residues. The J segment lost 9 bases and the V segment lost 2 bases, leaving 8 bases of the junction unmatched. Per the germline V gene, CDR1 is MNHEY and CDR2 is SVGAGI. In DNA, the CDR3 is TGTGCCAGCAGTTACCCCGGGGCAGGGGGCAGCTACACCTTC. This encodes CASSYPGAGGSYTF.

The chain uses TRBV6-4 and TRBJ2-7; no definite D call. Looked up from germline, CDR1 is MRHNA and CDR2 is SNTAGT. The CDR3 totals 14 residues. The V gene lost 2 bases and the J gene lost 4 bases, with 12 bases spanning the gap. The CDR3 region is CASSDEGNRYEQYF. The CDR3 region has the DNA TGTGCCAGCAGTGACGAAGGGAATAGGTACGAGCAGTACTTC.